The 17 T cell receptor beta chains presented below share a single source sample, sequenced in a study of T cells in Graves' hyperthyroidism and ophthalmopathy. TCR beta CDR3 sequences were amplified from RNA transcripts. The study used the HTBI primer set for a first-round RT-PCR of the TCR CDR3. TCRdb re-derived calls from the multiplex PCR reads in MiXCR, one entry per CDR3 protein. Here the sample spans about 560,000 distinct CDR3 sequences, less than 15% being singletons. Sequenced material: blood. The origin of the receptors is a woman in her 40s with Graves' hyperthyroidism.

This clonotype was recorded at least ten times. The V and J genes are TRBV18 and TRBJ2-7; no definite D call. V lost 6 bases, J lost 3 bases, and 15 bases lay in between. The CDR3 is made up of 14 amino acids. The germline CDR1 and CDR2 sequences are KGHSH and LQKENI. CDR3 nucleotide sequence: TGTGCCAGCTCTCCGACCGCAAAGGGCTACGAGCAGTACTTC. Protein: CASSPTAKGYEQYF.

This clonotype was seen at least ten times. The chain uses TRBV11-2 and TRBJ2-1; D unclear. Trimming took 1 base from V and 7 from J, leaving 8 bases between them. The CDR3 covers 13 residues. Germline CDR1 and CDR2: SGHAT and FQNNGV. CDR3 bases: TGTGCCAGCAGCTTAGCTCAGGAGAATGAGCAGTTCTTC. Translating gives CASSLAQENEQFF.

J is TRBJ1-2 and V is TRBV4-1; TRBD1 is a possible D gene (5 bases). Germline CDR1 is MGHRA and CDR2 is YSYEKL. V lost 3 bases, J lost 1 base, and 12 bases lay in between. The CDR3 has 15 residues. The CDR3 protein is CASSHSPGVNYGYTF. CDR3 bases: TGCGCCAGCAGCCATAGCCCGGGGGTTAACTATGGCTACACCTTC.

The chain recombines TRBV5-1 with TRBJ1-1, with D perhaps matching TRBD1 (6 bases). Trimming cost V 6 bases and J 1 base, with 13 bases left between them. Germline V gene data show CDR1 as SGHRS and CDR2 as YFSETQ. The CDR3 spans 14 residues. CDR3 coding DNA: TGCGCCAGCACTGATCAGGGGACGAACACTGAAGCTTTCTTT. This encodes CASTDQGTNTEAFF.

The sample holds many counts of this clonotype. The CDR3 sequence is CASSSRWEGGPREQYF. The CDR3 DNA reads TGTGCCAGCAGCTCCCGTTGGGAGGGAGGGCCCCGAGAGCAGTACTTC. The rearrangement joins TRBV7-9 to TRBJ2-7; 7 nucleotides align to TRBD2. The CDR3 covers 16 residues. The V gene's germline CDR1 is SEHNR and CDR2 FQNEAQ (reference sequence). The V and J ends lost 4 bases and 7 bases, in that order; junction bases with no gene match: 16.

CDR3 nucleotides: TGTGCCACCACAGACGGCCTGTACAATGAGCAGTTCTTC. Its translation is CATTDGLYNEQFF. This chain links TRBV15 with TRBJ2-1; no clear D gene. The V gene's germline CDR1 is LNHNV and CDR2 YYDKDF (reference sequence). This CDR3 spans 13 amino acids. Trimming removed 7 bases at V and 4 bases at J, with 11 bases between.

This clonotype was recorded a few times. The chain couples TRBV10-2 to TRBJ1-2; D is unresolved. This CDR3 is built from 13 residues. V lost 2 bases and J lost 6, with 10 bases in between. Germline assignment: CDR1 WSHSY and CDR2 SAAADI. Written as DNA, the CDR3 is TGCGCCAGCAGTGAGGGTAAACGGAATGGCTACACCTTC. Its protein product is CASSEGKRNGYTF.

This clonotype was detected ten times or more. The J gene is TRBJ2-7, the V gene TRBV6-1; 11 bases map to TRBD2. V shed 6 bases, J shed 2 bases, and the junction held 9 bases outside the gene matches. In germline, CDR1 is MNHNS, CDR2 SASEGT. The CDR3 has 16 residues. CDR3 nucleotides: TGTGCCAGCAGCGGACTAGCGGGCCTGGGGGCCTACGAGCAGTACTTC. It translates to CASSGLAGLGAYEQYF.

Only a few counts were recorded for this clonotype. The chain combines TRBV12-3 or TRBV12-4 with TRBJ2-2; unclear D gene. The V end lost 6 bases, the J end lost 0 bases, and 11 bases lay between the germline ends. The CDR3 has 15 amino acids. CDR3 amino acids: CASSRLGSNTGELFF. As DNA, the CDR3 is TGTGCCAGCAGCCGACTGGGTTCGAACACCGGGGAGCTGTTTTTT.

This chain uses TRBV24-1 with TRBJ2-1; 8 positions match TRBD1. The CDR3 is 16 residues long. Unmatched junction bases numbered 11, after V lost 3 bases and J lost 8 bases. Germline V CDR1 and CDR2: KGHDR, SFDVKD. Here the CDR3 DNA reads TGTGCCACCAGTGATATCGACAGGGGTCGGAACGATGAGCAGTTCTTC. This gives the protein CATSDIDRGRNDEQFF.

This clonotype was seen at least ten times. The chain combines TRBV20-1 with TRBJ2-2; the D gene is possibly TRBD2 (6 bases). Germline CDR1 is DFQATT and CDR2 is SNEGSKA (reference sequence). V was cut by 6 bases and J by 5 bases, with 19 bases left in between. The CDR3 has 15 residues. CDR3 nucleotides: TGCAGTGCCCTTGTGGCGAACGGAGGGACCGGGGAGCTGTTTTTT. As protein: CSALVANGGTGELFF.

This clonotype appeared many times. The V gene is TRBV11-2, the J gene TRBJ1-3; 8 positions match TRBD1. CDR1 and CDR2 from the germline V gene are SGHAT and FQNNGV. The trim removed 6 bases at V and 4 bases at J, leaving 8 bases unmatched. CDR3 size: 15 residues. This CDR3 is CASRQDRASGNTIYF. The DNA of the CDR3 is TGTGCCAGCAGACAGGACAGGGCTTCAGGAAACACCATATATTTT.

V gene TRBV10-3 combines with J gene TRBJ2-6, with D possibly matching TRBD1 (5 bases). Germline V gives CDR1 ENHRY, CDR2 SYGVKD. The CDR3 is made up of 13 amino acids. The V and J ends lost 6 bases and 4 bases respectively, with 7 bases between them. In nucleotides, the CDR3 is TGTGCCATCAGCCCAGGGGGGGCCAACGTCCTGACTTTC. It specifies CAISPGGANVLTF.

The sample holds many counts of this clonotype. The V and J genes are TRBV7-9 and TRBJ1-4; 8 nucleotides match TRBD1. The CDR3 has 15 residues. The germline V gene has CDR1 SEHNR and CDR2 FQNEAQ (reference sequence). The trim removed 6 bases at V and 0 bases at J, leaving 3 bases unmatched. In DNA, the CDR3 is TGTGCCAGCAGAGACAGGGGTGCAACTAATGAAAAACTGTTTTTT. Translating gives CASRDRGATNEKLFF.

This clonotype was seen ten or more times. The J gene is TRBJ2-5, the V gene TRBV3-1; maybe TRBD1 (6 bases). V lost 0 bases to trimming and J lost 0 bases, with 11 bases between them. Per germline, CDR1 LGHDT and CDR2 YNNKEL (reference sequence). The CDR3 runs to 16 residues. CDR3 DNA sequence: TGTGCCAGCAGCCAAGATGACAGGCCCGACCAAGAGACCCAGTACTTC. Residues: CASSQDDRPDQETQYF.

This chain connects TRBV6-1 to TRBJ2-2; D gene unclear. Trimming cost V 9 bases and J 1 base, with 9 bases left between them. The CDR3 runs to 13 residues. Germline V gene sequence: CDR1 MNHNS, CDR2 SASEGT. This CDR3 is CASRNKNTGELFF. The CDR3, as DNA: TGTGCCAGTAGAAACAAGAACACCGGGGAGCTGTTTTTT.

This clonotype turned up a few times. The chain has TRBV6-5 and TRBJ1-5; maybe TRBD1 (5 bases). Trimming left V 2 bases short and J 0 bases short, with 11 bases between. CDR1 is MNHEY, CDR2 SVGAGI, per germline. The CDR3 sequence is 16 residues long. Here the CDR3 reads CASSYVRGVSNQPQHF. The CDR3 nucleotides read TGTGCCAGCAGTTACGTAAGGGGAGTTAGCAATCAGCCCCAGCATTTT.